Listed below are T cell receptor beta chains from one sample, sequenced in a study of identical twins. MiXCR was run by TCRdb on the 5' RACE reads, yielding one entry per CDR3 protein. The sample gives a few hundred thousand distinct CDR3 sequences, 10% of which show up once; more than 8% is in the top ten. The specimen was memory T cells sorted from blood. The source is a man between 45 and 60 years old in good health. The CDR3 runs from the conserved cysteine through the conserved F or W. Each record gives: D gene, J gene, clone size, V gene, CDR3 length, CDR3 protein, CDR3 DNA. A D gene is named only where the DNA matches it firmly. Clone size, where shown, is once, few, many, or a class for clones that have expanded.

TRBD2 TRBJ2-1 many TRBV30 14 CAWSRDYTYNEQFF TGTGCCTGGAGCCGGGACTACACCTACAACGAGCAGTTCTTC
TRBD2 TRBJ2-7 . TRBV29-1 15 CSVETGTSETYEQYF TGCAGCGTTGAAACGGGTACTAGCGAGACCTACGAGCAGTACTTC
. TRBJ2-1 many TRBV3-1 17 CASSTKGTGLPYNEQFF TGTGCCAGCAGTACAAAAGGGACCGGCCTGCCCTACAATGAGCAGTTCTTC
. TRBJ1-4 few TRBV15 16 CATSRAYPSPSEKLFF TGTGCCACCAGCAGAGCTTATCCTAGCCCCTCTGAAAAACTGTTTTTT
TRBD2 TRBJ2-7 many TRBV7-2 13 CASSLRGEGEQYF TGTGCCAGCAGCTTAAGAGGGGAGGGGGAGCAGTACTTC
TRBD2 TRBJ2-7 many TRBV20-1 16 CSASGANSGRAYEQYF TGCAGTGCTAGTGGGGCGAACAGCGGGAGGGCCTACGAGCAGTACTTC
. TRBJ1-4 . TRBV29-1 12 CSVVDRNEKLFF TGCAGCGTTGTCGACAGGAATGAAAAACTGTTTTTT
. TRBJ2-7 many TRBV5-1 13 CASSSHQTYEQYF TGCGCCAGCAGTTCCCATCAAACCTACGAGCAGTACTTC
. TRBJ2-6 few TRBV6-2/TRBV6-3 17 CASSYPDLLRGANVLTF TGTGCCAGCAGTTATCCGGACCTTCTCAGAGGGGCCAACGTCCTGACTTTC
. TRBJ1-1 . TRBV18 15 CASSPPSTRNTEAFF TGTGCCAGCTCACCACCGAGCACAAGGAACACTGAAGCTTTCTTT
. TRBJ2-3 many TRBV29-1 13 CSVRAGAGDTQYF TGCAGCGTTAGGGCTGGAGCGGGAGATACGCAGTATTTT
. TRBJ2-6 many TRBV5-1 14 CASSLSSGANVLTF TGTGCCAGCAGCTTAAGTTCAGGGGCCAACGTCCTGACTTTC
. TRBJ2-7 . TRBV7-9 14 CASSLSEVSYEQYF TGTGCCAGCAGCTTGAGTGAGGTATCCTACGAGCAGTACTTC
. TRBJ1-6 few TRBV28 12 CASSLGGQTLHF TGTGCCAGCAGTTTGGGTGGGCAGACCCTCCACTTT
. TRBJ1-5 many TRBV7-8 17 CASSLALRQNVGQPQHF TGTGCCAGCAGCTTAGCGTTGAGACAGAACGTCGGTCAGCCCCAGCATTTT
. TRBJ1-1 many TRBV20-1 12 CSAANGNTEAFF TGCAGTGCCGCCAATGGGAACACTGAAGCTTTCTTT
. TRBJ1-5 . TRBV20-1 15 CSARAFGTRYEPQHF TGCAGTGCTAGAGCCTTTGGCACCCGATACGAGCCCCAGCATTTT
. TRBJ2-7 . TRBV12-3/TRBV12-4 14 CASTIGGGTYEQYF TGTGCCAGCACAATAGGGGGGGGGACCTACGAGCAGTACTTC
TRBD1 TRBJ2-3 many TRBV4-1 15 CASSHTGDSTDTQYF TGCGCCAGCAGCCACACAGGGGACAGCACAGATACGCAGTATTTT
. TRBJ1-6 few TRBV5-4 15 CASSWGGGYNSPLHF TGTGCCAGCAGCTGGGGGGGGGGCTATAATTCACCCCTCCACTTT
TRBD1 TRBJ1-4 . TRBV28 17 CASSLLGRGQVNEKLFF TGTGCCAGCAGTTTATTAGGCAGGGGGCAGGTTAATGAAAAACTGTTTTTT
. TRBJ2-7 many TRBV20-1 14 CSARWAGSTYEQYF TGCAGTGCCCGGTGGGCGGGGAGCACCTACGAGCAGTACTTC
. TRBJ1-5 . TRBV3-1 15 CASSQGLESNQPQHF TGTGCCAGCAGCCAAGGACTCGAGAGCAATCAGCCCCAGCATTTT
TRBD1 TRBJ2-5 . TRBV6-2/TRBV6-3 13 CASKRTGEETQYF TGTGCCAGCAAGCGGACAGGAGAAGAGACCCAGTACTTC
. TRBJ2-7 . TRBV6-1 16 CASRTERMAPTYEQYF TGTGCCAGCAGAACGGAACGGATGGCGCCGACCTACGAGCAGTACTTC
. TRBJ2-1 many TRBV7-7 16 CASSPGQGGSYNEQFF TGTGCTAGCAGCCCCGGGCAGGGCGGATCATACAATGAGCAGTTCTTC
TRBD2 TRBJ2-1 many TRBV5-1 18 CASRFGLAGGPQSNEQFF TGCGCCAGTAGGTTTGGCCTAGCGGGAGGGCCCCAGAGCAATGAGCAGTTCTTC
. TRBJ1-2 . TRBV29-1 12 CSVEPALYGYTF TGCAGCGTTGAGCCAGCCCTCTATGGCTACACCTTC
. TRBJ2-2 few TRBV6-2/TRBV6-3 11 CASSWRGELFF TGTGCCAGCAGTTGGCGCGGGGAGCTGTTTTTT
. TRBJ2-3 . TRBV20-1 14 CSASGAGSTDTQYF TGCAGTGCTAGTGGGGCGGGGAGCACAGATACGCAGTATTTT
TRBD1 TRBJ1-4 many TRBV11-2 16 CASSYGTGASNEKLFF TGTGCCAGCAGTTATGGGACAGGGGCGTCTAATGAAAAACTGTTTTTT
. TRBJ1-2 . TRBV7-9 14 CASSLPGVGYGYTF TGTGCCAGCAGCCTCCCGGGGGTCGGCTATGGCTACACCTTC
. TRBJ1-6 many TRBV7-9 14 CASSRLPRGSPLHF TGTGCCAGCAGCCGTCTACCAAGGGGGTCACCCCTCCACTTT
TRBD1 TRBJ2-7 many TRBV5-1 14 CASSLAGTGNEQYF TGCGCCAGCAGCTTGGCTGGGACAGGAAACGAGCAGTACTTC
TRBD2 TRBJ2-5 many TRBV9 15 CASSVDPAGVETQYF TGTGCCAGCAGCGTAGACCCAGCGGGAGTCGAGACCCAGTACTTC
. TRBJ1-4 few TRBV5-1 15 CASSSDGAPDEKLFF TGCGCCAGCAGCTCGGACGGGGCGCCGGATGAAAAACTGTTTTTT
. TRBJ2-3 few TRBV4-3 14 CASSQDTFTDTQYF TGCGCCAGCAGCCAAGATACTTTCACAGATACGCAGTATTTT
. TRBJ2-3 few TRBV12-3/TRBV12-4 13 CASKQGGTDTQYF TGTGCCAGCAAACAGGGTGGCACAGATACGCAGTATTTT
. TRBJ2-7 . TRBV7-6 13 CASSLKGSDEQYF TGTGCCAGCAGCTTGAAGGGGTCGGACGAGCAGTACTTC
. TRBJ1-4 . TRBV4-1 12 CASSQNREKLFF TGCGCCAGCAGCCAAAACCGCGAAAAACTGTTTTTT
TRBD2 TRBJ2-1 few TRBV20-1 12 CSAQGTSGRSLF TGCAGTGCCCAAGGGACTAGCGGGAGGTCGCTCTTC
TRBD2 TRBJ2-7 . TRBV20-1 16 CSARDKELAGTYEQYF TGCAGTGCTAGAGATAAAGAACTAGCGGGGACCTACGAGCAGTACTTC
. TRBJ2-3 . TRBV6-1 14 CASARYDSADTQYF TGTGCCAGCGCCCGTTACGACTCGGCAGATACGCAGTATTTT
. TRBJ1-2 many TRBV29-1 11 CSSRDGDGYTF TGCAGCTCGAGGGACGGCGATGGCTACACCTTC
. TRBJ2-2 many TRBV20-1 14 CSARVQGATGELFF TGCAGTGCTAGAGTCCAGGGCGCCACCGGGGAGCTGTTTTTT
. TRBJ2-2 many TRBV6-2/TRBV6-3 14 CASSFLRGAGELFF TGTGCCAGCAGTTTCCTAAGAGGGGCCGGGGAGCTGTTTTTT
. TRBJ2-3 many TRBV7-8 16 CASSFGGFHSTDTQYF TGTGCCAGCAGCTTCGGTGGTTTTCATAGCACAGATACGCAGTATTTT
. TRBJ2-1 few TRBV20-1 12 CSANPRLDEQFF TGCAGTGCTAATCCTCGCTTGGATGAGCAGTTCTTC
. TRBJ2-7 few TRBV7-2 15 CASSDRARLAVEQYF TGTGCCAGCAGCGATAGAGCGCGTTTGGCAGTCGAGCAGTACTTC
TRBD1 TRBJ1-5 . TRBV7-7 17 CASSSPDRGDSNQPQHF TGTGCTAGCAGCTCACCGGACAGGGGCGATAGCAATCAGCCCCAGCATTTT
. TRBJ2-2 few TRBV20-1 13 CSAREVNTGELFF TGCAGTGCTAGGGAAGTTAACACCGGGGAGCTGTTTTTT
. TRBJ1-5 . TRBV20-1 13 CSARGTGNQPQHF TGCAGTGCTAGAGGGACAGGCAATCAGCCCCAGCATTTT
. TRBJ2-6 many TRBV4-2 17 CASSQDLGTAGANVLTF TGTGCCAGCAGCCAAGATCTCGGGACTGCTGGGGCCAACGTCCTGACTTTC